The clone carrying this TCR beta chain was seen a single time. Profiling relied on immunoSEQ multiplex PCR, and the TCRdb table lists in-frame clones only, not all of them. The sample lists 35,000 to 45,000 clones; 65% to 85% were seen once. Germline V gene data show CDR1 as MNHEY and CDR2 as SVGAGI. Trimming removed 5 bases from V and 4 bases from J, with 17 bases in between. This CDR3 contains 15 residues. This specimen belongs to a study of OX40 agonist ivuxolimab in advanced cancers. Study information: Patients were dosed intravenously with ivuxolimab at 0.01 to 10 mg/kg every 2 weeks.

If patients had autoimmune disease history or systemic immunosuppression, they were excluded. Blood specimens came from baseline, cycle 4 day 1, and cycle 7 day 1. The TCR comes from an adult with an advanced solid tumor such as melanoma, head and neck, liver or kidney cancer. The specimen was CD4+ or CD8+ T cells sorted from blood, collected in a trial of the OX40 agonist ivuxolimab. The V and J genes are TRBV6-5 and TRBJ1-1; D perhaps matches TRBD1 (5 bases). CDR3 DNA sequence: TGTGCCAGCAGTCGTCCTCGGGACGTAGGCACTGAAGCTTTCTTT. It yields the protein CASSRPRDVGTEAFF.